This TCR beta chain is drawn from a study of identical twins (dated by TCRdb to about 2016). Looking at the study overall: To test whether fetal clonotypes persist, the study used deep sequencing on TCR alpha and beta repertoires from monozygotic twins, unrelated adults of various ages, and cord blood. To rule out contamination, the twin experiments were replicated at different times with different library preparation protocols. The investigation overall reported the following: Excess twin sharing in beta out-of-frame sequences was weaker because fewer shared sequences lowered the signal-to-noise ratio. Invariant T cells such as MAIT and iNKT could partly confound zero-insertion analyses, though diverse VJ usage argued against this for most clonotypes. Out-of-frame TCR alpha sequences shared between twins showed an excess of low generation-probability sequences compared with coincidental sharing between unrelated individuals. In monozygotic twins, out-of-frame TCR alpha sharing was systematically underestimated by recombination models, although the models agreed with sharing between unrelated individuals. Abundant cord blood beta clonotypes had fewer insertions, young adult naive repertoires showed a similar but weaker trend, and memory repertoires showed no such trend. Because the same donors could not be followed over many years, the conclusions depended on cross-sectional statistical analysis.

Every donor was a healthy Caucasian. The study also sequenced three unrelated non-twin adults: a male aged 18 to 29, a male aged 50 to 59 and a female aged 50 to 59. Miltenyi CD45RO+ enrichment and human naive T-cell isolation kits were used to isolate memory (CD45RO+) and naive T cells from PBMC. V is cut back by 3 bases and J by 8 bases, with 6 bases in the junction unmatched. Measured from the cysteine to the phenylalanine, the CDR3 is 14 residues long. The DNA shown is the 42-base CDR3, in frame from base 1. CDR1 and CDR2, looked up from the germline V gene, are SNHLY and FYNNEI. This clonotype was picked up many times. No antigen is known for it. The sample holds no much larger clone one base away, and base qualities are not on file. Library preparation was by 5' RACE. Data came from an Illumina HiSeq 2000. Template switching added a universal primer binding site, and the final cDNA carried a unique molecular identifier that allowed TCR cDNA molecules to be counted accurately. Specific primers in the conserved constant-segment region were used to synthesize first-strand cDNA for the TCR alpha and beta chains. To control for contamination, each cDNA library was double barcoded with a SMART-Mk sample barcode plus Illumina barcodes. TruSeq adapter sequences and Illumina sample barcodes were added in two successive PCR steps. TCR alpha and beta cDNA libraries were sequenced on the Illumina HiSeq platform with custom primers. In the source study's methods: Unique molecular identifiers were extracted from raw reads with MiGEC, and CDR3 positions were determined with MiXCR. Recombination models were inferred per individual with the repgenHMM and IGoR tools using an EM algorithm. Shared clonotypes were analyzed with the tcR package in R, and sharing was normalized by the product of cloneset sizes. To study raw recombination without the effects of thymic and clonal selection, out-of-frame nonproductive sequences were analyzed. The public reads were reanalyzed by TCRdb: fastp trimming at Q25, MiXCR alignment, in-frame beta chains only. One record per CDR3 amino acid sequence lists the most common genes and DNA. These V and J calls originate from TCRdb's pipeline instead of the authors' own analysis. The sample profile shows more than 650,000 distinct CDR3 sequences; roughly 6.2% of them were found once. The ten largest clones take up 1.5% to 2% of the sample.

The clonotype comes from a man between 18 and 29 years old in good health. In this chain, TRBV2 is recombined with TRBJ2-1, and TRBD1 aligns with 8 junction nucleotides. The sequencing input was naive T cells sorted from blood. The cell subset or site label of this sample denotes: cells isolated with a human naive T-cell isolation kit. CDR3 region: CASSDWDRLHEQFF. The DNA reads TGTGCCAGCAGTGATTGGGACAGGCTCCATGAGCAGTTCTTC.